Detailed here is one T cell receptor beta chain. Its antigen is currently unknown. These data come from a study of T-cell memory formation after mild COVID-19. Broader study findings: Whereas later expanders leaned CD4+, clones contracting day 15 to 85 showed a balanced CD4/CD8 makeup. Among CD4+ contracting clones, most were CM and EM, and CD8+ ones EMRA. Some clones that responded turned up in pre-infection memory, which suggests that cross-reactive memory joined in.

TCRdb fed the 5' RACE reads into MiXCR, producing one record per CDR3 protein. Here the sample spans some 190,000 distinct CDR3 sequences, approximately 20% being singletons. The sample consisted of PBMCs or a T cell subset sorted from them (not recorded which). The sequence was obtained from an adult woman who had mild COVID-19 (a few samples of this study predate the infection). Cell type and time point are not known.

CDR3 in amino acids: CASSLFGGSDEQYF. In DNA, the CDR3 is TGTGCCAGCAGCTTGTTTGGGGGTTCCGACGAGCAGTACTTC. V is TRBV5-6 and J is TRBJ2-7; D might be TRBD1 or TRBD2, each matching 5 bases. In germline, CDR1 is SGHDT, CDR2 YYEEEE. The CDR3 runs 14 residues. V was cut by 1 base and J by 5 bases, with 13 bases left in between.